Following are 26 T cell receptor beta chains from one sample sequenced in a study of T cells after yellow fever vaccination. TCRdb ran MiXCR on the 5' RACE reads and lists one entry per CDR3 protein. The profile shows approximately 510,000 distinct CDR3 sequences, 21% of them singletons. The sample here was PBMCs, taken less than 25 days after the first yellow fever vaccination. The receptors stem from a man aged 18-30 years who received the YFV17D yellow fever vaccine.

This chain links TRBV12-3 or TRBV12-4 with TRBJ2-3; TRBD2 agrees at 7 bases. J gave up 2 bases and V 5 bases, and 7 bases lay outside the gene matches. The CDR3 has 15 residues. CDR3 loop: CASSPTSPLTDTQYF. The CDR3 DNA reads TGTGCCAGCAGTCCGACTAGCCCACTCACAGATACGCAGTATTTT.

The rearrangement joins TRBV29-1 to TRBJ2-3; TRBD1 is a possible D gene (6 bases). V was cut by 7 bases and J by 1 base, with 12 bases left in between. This CDR3 region has 13 residues. Germline V gene sequence: CDR1 SQVTM, CDR2 ANQGSEA. CDR3 coding DNA: TGCAGCGCGCCAGGGGTCCGCACAGATACGCAGTATTTT. As protein: CSAPGVRTDTQYF.

This clonotype was seen a handful of times. The chain uses TRBV7-2 and TRBJ2-3; 7 nucleotides line up with TRBD2. In germline, CDR1 is SGHTA, CDR2 FQGNSA. The CDR3 sequence is 17 residues long. The trim removed 5 bases at V and 1 base at J, leaving 12 bases unmatched. The chain's CDR3 is CASSLSGTISGTDTQYF. DNA for the CDR3: TGTGCCAGCAGCCTTTCCGGGACTATCTCCGGCACAGATACGCAGTATTTT.

This chain links TRBV10-3 with TRBJ2-5, with D possibly TRBD2 on 5 matching bases. Germline-derived CDR1 and CDR2 are ENHRY and SYGVKD. The CDR3 runs to 16 residues. Trimming removed 2 bases from V and 2 bases from J, with 15 bases in between. Here the CDR3 reads CAISEESGSWQETQYF. As DNA, the CDR3 is TGTGCCATCAGTGAGGAGAGCGGCTCGTGGCAAGAGACCCAGTACTTC.

This clonotype was detected a few times. This rearrangement joins TRBV12-3 or TRBV12-4 to TRBJ1-3; possibly TRBD1 for D (5 bases). This CDR3 has 15 amino acids. Trimming took 0 bases from V and 8 from J, leaving 14 bases between them. The CDR3 sequence is CASSLASGRVDTIYF. CDR3 DNA: TGTGCCAGCAGTTTAGCGTCGGGCAGGGTGGACACCATATATTTT.

This clonotype was seen more than once but under ten times. The chain links TRBV5-1 to TRBJ2-7; D gene ambiguous. V lost 0 bases and J 3 bases, leaving 13 bases between the germline ends. Germline loops: CDR1 SGHRS, CDR2 YFSETQ. This CDR3 spans 15 amino acids. This CDR3 is CASSLGDTPLYEQYF. The CDR3 region has the DNA TGCGCCAGCAGCTTGGGAGATACACCTCTCTACGAGCAGTACTTC.

This clonotype came up a few times. This rearrangement joins TRBV29-1 to TRBJ2-7; the match to TRBD2 covers 11 bases. CDR1 and CDR2 from the germline V gene are SQVTM and ANQGSEA. J gave up 3 bases and V 7 bases, and 2 bases lay outside the gene matches. The CDR3 extends over 12 amino acids. The CDR3 here is CSATSGGYEQYV. CDR3 DNA: TGCAGCGCTACTAGCGGGGGCTACGAGCAGTACGTC.

This clonotype was detected only a few times. The chain carries TRBV6-2 or TRBV6-3 and TRBJ2-7, with D perhaps TRBD2 (5 bases). CDR1 is MNHEY, CDR2 SVGEGT, per germline. This CDR3 has 15 residues. V shed 5 bases and J shed 4 bases, with 18 bases lying between them. DNA of the CDR3: TGTGCCAGCAGTATCTCAGCGGCCGGGCTGTACGAGCAGTACTTC. Its translation is CASSISAAGLYEQYF.

The rearrangement links TRBV5-1 to TRBJ2-2; no firm D call. The CDR3 loop spans 15 amino acids. Germline V gene data show CDR1 as SGHRS and CDR2 as YFSETQ. V shed 0 bases and J shed 1 base, with 7 bases lying between them. The CDR3 nucleotides are TGCGCCAGCAGCTTGGCGGGTAGGAACACCGGGGAGCTGTTTTTT. Amino acid sequence: CASSLAGRNTGELFF.

V and J are TRBV20-1 and TRBJ2-2, with TRBD2 as a possible D gene (5 bases). CDR3 length: 15 amino acids. V lost 0 bases to trimming and J lost 2 bases, with 10 bases between them. Per germline, CDR1 DFQATT and CDR2 SNEGSKA (reference sequence). CDR3 sequence reads: CSARDRRTNTGELFF. The CDR3 DNA is TGCAGTGCTAGAGATCGCCGGACTAACACCGGGGAGCTGTTTTTT.

This clonotype was recorded a few times. The chain is built from TRBV7-2 and TRBJ2-5; no clear D gene. V shed 0 bases and J shed 1 base, with 12 bases lying between them. The CDR3 contains 16 residues. Germline lookup yields CDR1 SGHTA and CDR2 FQGNSA. CDR3 region: CASSLASRPSQETQYF. The CDR3 coding sequence is TGTGCCAGCAGCTTAGCGAGTCGTCCCAGCCAAGAGACCCAGTACTTC.

V is TRBV10-3 and J is TRBJ2-7, with 16 bases lining up with TRBD2. Germline lookup yields CDR1 ENHRY and CDR2 SYGVKD. V trimming: 6 bases; J trimming: 5 bases; junction bases outside the gene matches: 7. This CDR3 comprises 16 residues. The CDR3 DNA reads as TGTGCCATCAGAACCGGGACTAGCGGGGGGGCCGACGAGCAGTACTTC. Residues: CAIRTGTSGGADEQYF.

There are a few counts of this clonotype. The chain employs TRBV20-1 and TRBJ1-2, with D possibly matching TRBD1 (5 bases). CDR3 length: 13 amino acids. Deletions cut 6 bases from V and 8 bases from J, with 19 bases between. Germline V lookup: CDR1 DFQATT, CDR2 SNEGSKA (reference sequence). The CDR3 DNA is TGCAGTGCCCAGACAACCGGGGAGGGGGGCTACACCTTC. It is translated as CSAQTTGEGGYTF.

A single count supports this clonotype. A single base separates this from a much larger clone, so it may be a read error. The chain carries TRBV7-3 and TRBJ2-1, with TRBD2 matching 7 bases. Trimming took 4 bases from V and 0 from J; bases not matched to a gene: 3. The CDR3 loop spans 15 amino acids. Germline loops: CDR1 SGHTA, CDR2 FQGTGA. CDR3 protein: CASSWRGSSYNEQFF. Written as DNA, the CDR3 is TGTGCCAGCAGCTGGCGGGGGAGCTCCTACAATGAGCAGTTCTTC.

The rearrangement joins TRBV6-1 to TRBJ1-2, with no clear D. Trimming pared 6 bases from V and 5 bases from J, leaving 13 bases between. The length of the CDR3 is 13 residues. CDR1 MNHNS and CDR2 SASEGT come from the germline V gene. The CDR3 DNA is TGTGCCAGCAGGGAGACTGGCCTTTATGGCTACACCTTC. Protein: CASRETGLYGYTF.

This clonotype has more than one count but fewer than ten. A junction end diverges from the germline sequence, so it may reflect a read error. This chain uses TRBV7-7 with TRBJ2-1; 8 nucleotides line up with TRBD2. From germline, CDR1 is SSHAT and CDR2 FNYEAQ (reference sequence). This CDR3 has 15 residues. For the CDR3, the DNA is TGTGCTAGCAGCTTACAAGCGGGGGATTACAATGAGCAGTTCTTC. It encodes CASSLQAGDYNEQFF.

V usage is TRBV5-1 and J usage is TRBJ2-3, with 8 bases aligning to TRBD1. This CDR3 is 14 amino acids long. The germline CDR1 and CDR2 sequences are SGHRS and YFSETQ. V lost 3 bases, J lost 3 bases, and 3 bases stayed unmatched. DNA for the CDR3: TGCGCCAGCAGCTCGGGACAGGATACAGATACGCAGTATTTT. Protein sequence: CASSSGQDTDTQYF.

This clonotype has a handful of counts. This chain joins TRBV7-9 and TRBJ2-2; D might be TRBD1 (6 bases). Trimming took off 4 bases at V and 5 bases at J, with 14 bases between the two ends. The CDR3 is 15 residues long. Germline CDR1 reads SEHNR; CDR2 reads FQNEAQ (reference sequence). In nucleotides, the CDR3 is TGTGCCAGCAGCTCACCAACGGGGACAACCGGGGAGCTGTTTTTT. Amino acids: CASSSPTGTTGELFF.

This clonotype was observed at least ten times. The chain employs TRBV28 and TRBJ2-1, with 7 positions matching TRBD1. The CDR3 is 16 residues long. Germline values: CDR1 MDHEN, CDR2 SYDVKM. Trimming at V came to 5 bases and at J to 5 bases, leaving 12 bases not matched to a gene. This CDR3 is CASSPPRDSHNNEQFF. In DNA form, the CDR3 reads TGTGCCAGCAGTCCGCCTCGGGACAGCCACAACAATGAGCAGTTCTTC. Together with reference TRBV28 and TRBJ2-1, the CDR3 gives the full variable domain: DVKVTQSSRYLVKRTGEKVFLECVQDMDHENMFWYRQDPGLGLRLIYFSYDVKMKEKGDIPEGYSVSREKKERFSLILESASTNQTSMYLCASSPPRDSHNNEQFFGPGTRLTVL.

The chain combines TRBV27 with TRBJ1-6, with 9 positions matching TRBD1. Germline V lookup: CDR1 MNHEY, CDR2 SMNVEV (reference sequence). Trimming removed 7 bases from V and 7 bases from J; junction bases left unmatched: 5. The CDR3 runs to 14 residues. The CDR3 region has the DNA TGTGCCAGCAATCACAGGGGGCCAAATTCACCCCTCCACTTT. This codes for CASNHRGPNSPLHF.

This clonotype appeared a few times. The chain combines TRBV29-1 with TRBJ2-5; D is uncertain. The CDR3 length is 11 residues. Germline V gene sequence: CDR1 SQVTM, CDR2 ANQGSEA. Deletions cut 6 bases from V and 5 bases from J, with 10 bases between. In nucleotides, the CDR3 is TGCAGCGTCCGAACGAGTGAGACCCAGTACTTC. Translating gives CSVRTSETQYF.

This clonotype was observed a few times. J is TRBJ2-7 and V is TRBV27; D is ambiguous. Germline V CDR1 and CDR2: MNHEY, SMNVEV (reference sequence). This CDR3 has 13 residues. The V gene lost 5 bases and the J gene lost 7 bases, with 15 bases spanning the gap. The CDR3 protein is CASSENNYVEQYF. CDR3 nucleotide sequence: TGTGCCAGCAGTGAGAACAACTACGTGGAGCAGTACTTC.

The chain joins TRBV10-3 to TRBJ2-5; 7 nucleotides align to TRBD1. The V and J ends lost 8 bases and 5 bases, in that order; junction bases with no gene match: 14. The CDR3 length is 15 residues. Per the germline V gene, CDR1 is ENHRY and CDR2 is SYGVKD. In DNA, the CDR3 is TGTGCCATCTCGGGACAGTTCAACATCGGTGAGACCCAGTACTTC. This sequence encodes CAISGQFNIGETQYF.

Only a few counts were recorded for this clonotype. The chain employs TRBV5-6 and TRBJ2-7; 8 bases agree with TRBD1. The CDR3 runs 14 residues. Germline V gives CDR1 SGHDT, CDR2 YYEEEE. Trimming cost V 4 bases and J 4 bases; bases outside gene matches: 7. In DNA form, the CDR3 reads TGTGCCAGCAGCATCAGGGGGCCTCGGTACGAGCAGTACGTC. Encoded protein: CASSIRGPRYEQYV.

The rearrangement links TRBV9 to TRBJ2-2, with D perhaps TRBD1 (6 bases). V shed 1 base and J shed 9 bases, with 7 bases lying between them. Germline loops: CDR1 SGDLS, CDR2 YYNGEE. The length of the CDR3 is 12 residues. CDR3 sequence reads: CASSVQGRELFF. The CDR3, as DNA: TGTGCCAGCAGCGTACAGGGGAGGGAGCTGTTTTTT.

V gene TRBV20-1 combines with J gene TRBJ2-5; TRBD2 matches 10 bases. The ends lost 4 bases at V and 7 bases at J; junction bases unmatched: 6. CDR1 and CDR2 (germline): DFQATT, SNEGSKA (reference sequence). CDR3 length: 13 amino acids. The CDR3 nucleotides are TGCAGTGCTATAGCGGGGGGAATAGCGACCCAGTACTTC. This encodes CSAIAGGIATQYF.